These T cell receptor beta chains were read from a single sample in a study of T cells in Graves' hyperthyroidism and ophthalmopathy. Via MiXCR, TCRdb re-called the multiplex PCR reads, giving one row per CDR3 protein. The table records 300,000 to 450,000 distinct CDR3 sequences, about 15% of them present only once. Sequenced material: blood. Every receptor here comes from a woman aged 55 to 70 with Graves' hyperthyroidism. The CDR3 runs from the conserved cysteine through the conserved F or W. D genes are given only for firm matches. The listing skips clone size in some rows; elsewhere it reads once, few, many or a size class.

TRBV28	TRBJ2-1	TRBD2	many	TGTGCCAGCAGTATCAGCGGGAGGTATGAGCAGTTCTTC	CASSISGRYEQFF
TRBV29-1	TRBJ1-2	-	many	TGCAGCGTTAATTTCGCAGGGAGGATACTTTACGATGGCTACACCTTC	CSVNFAGRILYDGYTF
TRBV15	TRBJ2-3	-	-	TGTGCCACCAGCAGAGCGGCGGAAAGCACAGATACGCAGTATTTT	CATSRAAESTDTQYF
TRBV6-1	TRBJ2-5	-	many	TGTGCCAGCAGTGAGGGGCTAGTTGGTGAGACCCAGTACTTC	CASSEGLVGETQYF
TRBV20-1	TRBJ1-3	-	few	TGCAGTGCTAGAGATCCCCGACGCCGTGGAAACACCATATATTTT	CSARDPRRRGNTIYF
TRBV10-3	TRBJ1-1	-	few	TGTGCCATCAGTGAGTCGGGGGGGTCAGCTTTCTTT	CAISESGGSAFF
TRBV11-2	TRBJ2-7	-	many	TGTGCCAGCAGCTCCGCCTCAGCCGAGCAGTACTTC	CASSSASAEQYF
TRBV6-1	TRBJ1-5	-	-	TGTGCCAGCAGTAGTCCCGACAGATATGGTCAGCCCCAGCATTTT	CASSSPDRYGQPQHF
TRBV7-2	TRBJ2-2	TRBD2	-	TGTGCCAGCAGCTTATTGGGGAATAGCGGGCGCACCGGGGAGCTGTTTTTT	CASSLLGNSGRTGELFF
TRBV20-1	TRBJ2-2	TRBD2	many	TGCAGTGCTAGAGGGACTAGCGGGAACACCGGGGAGCTGTTTTTT	CSARGTSGNTGELFF
TRBV3-1	TRBJ2-5	-	-	TGTGCCAGCAGTCGCAGGGGAGAAGAGACCCAGTACTTC	CASSRRGEETQYF
TRBV7-9	TRBJ2-7	TRBD1	many	TGTGCCAGCAGCTCGTCCAGGGGGTGGGAGCAGTACTTC	CASSSSRGWEQYF
TRBV10-1	TRBJ2-7	-	-	TGCGCCAGCAGAGCCGGGACCAGGGGACCCTACGAGCAGTACTTC	CASRAGTRGPYEQYF